This T cell receptor (beta chain) came from a study of blood T cell repertoires in COVID-19. About the study: Sites in the United States, Italy and Spain provided acute and convalescent COVID-19 samples. Nucleic acid was either cDNA or gDNA, and it came from T cells, B-cell-depleted T cells, or PBMCs.

A COVID-19 case was met by exposed participants within 2 weeks before study entry. Germline CDR1 is SGHNT and CDR2 is YYREEE (reference sequence). The CDR3 consists of 13 residues. V gave up 4 bases and J gave up 7 bases, with 12 bases separating them. Per the original data handling: Amplification from reference gene primers served as the basis for estimated nucleated cell counts. Profiled with immunoSEQ multiplex PCR; TCRdb holds only in-frame clones, not every one. Clone size and V and J calls were adopted from that table, with D and trimming inferred from the DNA. This table holds some 320,000 clones, 85% found once.

Input material: PBMCs or T cells enriched from blood (not recorded which). The sequence was obtained from a woman in her thirties who had been exposed to COVID-19. The chain joins TRBV5-4 to TRBJ1-5; D is ambiguous. The CDR3 DNA reads TGTGCCAGCAGCCCAGAGGGAGGCCAGCCCCAGCATTTT. It translates to CASSPEGGQPQHF.